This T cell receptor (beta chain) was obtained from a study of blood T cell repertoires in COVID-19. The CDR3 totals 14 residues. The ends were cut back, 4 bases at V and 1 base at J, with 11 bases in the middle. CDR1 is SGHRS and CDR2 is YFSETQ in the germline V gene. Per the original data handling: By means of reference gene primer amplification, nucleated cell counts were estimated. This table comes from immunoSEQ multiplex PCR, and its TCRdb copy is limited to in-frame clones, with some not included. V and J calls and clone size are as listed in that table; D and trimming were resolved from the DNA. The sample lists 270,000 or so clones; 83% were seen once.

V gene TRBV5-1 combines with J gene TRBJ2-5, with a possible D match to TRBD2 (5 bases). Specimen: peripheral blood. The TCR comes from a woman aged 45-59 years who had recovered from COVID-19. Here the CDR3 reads CASSREGLQETQYF. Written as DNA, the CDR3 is TGCGCCAGCAGCAGAGAGGGCCTCCAAGAGACCCAGTACTTC.